This T cell receptor beta chain is drawn from a study of HIV-infected patients and healthy controls. In this sample, this clonotype turned up many times. What it binds is not known. Study-wide results and limits: In healthy controls, MAIT alpha CDR3s were common; in HIV+ repertoires, severely depleted. Donor HLA types were not determined in the study.

The germline V gene encodes CDR1 SGHTA and CDR2 FQGNSA. Trimming removed 3 bases at V and 0 bases at J, with 9 bases between. The CDR3 is made up of 16 amino acids. Follow-up blood was drawn about 14 weeks, roughly three months, after antiretroviral therapy began. No cell fractionation was done, so the repertoire covers all unsorted peripheral blood T cells. Approximately 500 ng RNA was reverse transcribed with alpha and beta constant-region primers. Separate chain-specific third strand synthesis with multiplexing indices produced the alpha and beta libraries. One primer pair amplified all rearrangements per chain; each cDNA got molecular barcodes. MiXCR, applied by TCRdb to the 5' RACE reads, yields one record per CDR3 protein. The table has some 10,000 distinct CDR3 sequences, over 5% seen once.

Material: blood, obtained during antiretroviral therapy. V gene TRBV7-2 combines with J gene TRBJ2-6; D gene ambiguous. This receptor was taken from an adult with HIV infection. The donor label of this sample is uncertain. The CDR3 DNA reads TGTGCCAGCAGCTTTTCCCCGGACTCTGGGGCCAACGTCCTGACTTTC. Translation: CASSFSPDSGANVLTF.